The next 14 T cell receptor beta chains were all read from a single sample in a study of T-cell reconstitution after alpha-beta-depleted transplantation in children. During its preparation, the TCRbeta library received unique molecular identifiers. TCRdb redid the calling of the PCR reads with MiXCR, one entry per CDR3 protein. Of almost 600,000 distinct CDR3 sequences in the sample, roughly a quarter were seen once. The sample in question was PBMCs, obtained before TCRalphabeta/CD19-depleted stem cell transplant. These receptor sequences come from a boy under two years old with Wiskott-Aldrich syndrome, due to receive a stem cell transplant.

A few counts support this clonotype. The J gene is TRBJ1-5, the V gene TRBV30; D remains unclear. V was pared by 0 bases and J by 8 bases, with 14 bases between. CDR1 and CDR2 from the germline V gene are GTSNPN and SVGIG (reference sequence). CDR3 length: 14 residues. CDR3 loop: CAWSVSTSQEPQHF. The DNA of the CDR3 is TGTGCCTGGAGTGTAAGCACATCGCAAGAGCCCCAGCATTTT.

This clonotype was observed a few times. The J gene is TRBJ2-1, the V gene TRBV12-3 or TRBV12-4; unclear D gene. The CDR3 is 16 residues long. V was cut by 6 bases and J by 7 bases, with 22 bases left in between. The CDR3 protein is CASSPQGVGLQNEQFF. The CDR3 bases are TGTGCCAGCAGCCCCCAAGGCGTCGGTCTTCAGAATGAGCAGTTCTTC.

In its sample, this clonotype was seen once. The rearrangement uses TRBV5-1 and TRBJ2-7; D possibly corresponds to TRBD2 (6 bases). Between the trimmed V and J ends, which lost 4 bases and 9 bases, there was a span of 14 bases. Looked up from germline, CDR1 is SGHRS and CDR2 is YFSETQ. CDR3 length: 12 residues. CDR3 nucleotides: TGCGCCAGCAGCACGACTAGAGGTTGGCAGTACTTC. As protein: CASSTTRGWQYF.

The CDR3: CAISISGTGPYEQYF. CDR3 in DNA: TGTGCCATCAGTATTTCCGGGACAGGCCCCTACGAGCAGTACTTC. This chain uses TRBV10-3 with TRBJ2-7; 8 nucleotides line up with TRBD1. J gave up 2 bases and V 5 bases, and 8 bases lay outside the gene matches. The CDR3 is 15 amino acids. The V gene's germline CDR1 is ENHRY and CDR2 SYGVKD.

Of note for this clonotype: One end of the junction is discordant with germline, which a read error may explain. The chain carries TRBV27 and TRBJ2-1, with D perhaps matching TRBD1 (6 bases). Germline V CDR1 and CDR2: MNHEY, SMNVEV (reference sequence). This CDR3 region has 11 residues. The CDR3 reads CASSTQGREDF. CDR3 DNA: TGTGCCAGCAGTACACAGGGTAGAGAAGACTTC.

Here the CDR3 reads CASSLMERSDQPQHF. DNA for the CDR3: TGTGCCAGCAGCTTAATGGAAAGGAGCGATCAGCCCCAGCATTTT. The V and J genes are TRBV7-2 and TRBJ1-5; D gene ambiguous. Germline CDR1 SGHTA, CDR2 FQGNSA. The ends were cut back, 2 bases at V and 5 bases at J, with 13 bases in the middle. This CDR3 has 15 amino acids.

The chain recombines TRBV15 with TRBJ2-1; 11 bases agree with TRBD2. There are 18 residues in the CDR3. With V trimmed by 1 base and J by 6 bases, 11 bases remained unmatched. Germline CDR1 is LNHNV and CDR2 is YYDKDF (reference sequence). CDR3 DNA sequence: TGTGCCACCAGCAGAGGCGTACTAGCGGGAGTGGTGGGCAATGAGCAGTTCTTC. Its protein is CATSRGVLAGVVGNEQFF.

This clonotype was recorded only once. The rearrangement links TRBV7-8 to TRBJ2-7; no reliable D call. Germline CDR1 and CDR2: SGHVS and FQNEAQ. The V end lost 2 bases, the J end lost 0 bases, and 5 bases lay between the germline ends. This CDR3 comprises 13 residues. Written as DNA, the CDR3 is TGTGCCAGCAGCTTATCTCACTCCTACGAGCAGTACTTC. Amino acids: CASSLSHSYEQYF.

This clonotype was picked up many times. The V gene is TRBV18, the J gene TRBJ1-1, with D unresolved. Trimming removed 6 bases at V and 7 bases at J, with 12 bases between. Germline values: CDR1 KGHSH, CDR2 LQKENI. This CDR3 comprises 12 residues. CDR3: CASSKAGFEAFF. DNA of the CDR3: TGTGCCAGCTCCAAGGCCGGGTTTGAAGCTTTCTTT. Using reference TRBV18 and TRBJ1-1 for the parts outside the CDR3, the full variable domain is NAGVMQNPRHLVRRRGQEARLRCSPMKGHSHVYWYRQLPEEGLKFMVYLQKENIIDESGMPKERFSAEFPKEGPSILRIQQVVRGDSAAYFCASSKAGFEAFFGQGTRLTVV.

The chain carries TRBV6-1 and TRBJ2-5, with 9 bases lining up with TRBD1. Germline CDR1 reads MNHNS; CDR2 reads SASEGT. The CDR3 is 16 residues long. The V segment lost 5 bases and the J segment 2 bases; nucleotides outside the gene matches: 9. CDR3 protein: CASSKLTGGLQETQYF. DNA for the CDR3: TGTGCCAGCAGTAAACTGACAGGGGGGTTACAAGAGACCCAGTACTTC.

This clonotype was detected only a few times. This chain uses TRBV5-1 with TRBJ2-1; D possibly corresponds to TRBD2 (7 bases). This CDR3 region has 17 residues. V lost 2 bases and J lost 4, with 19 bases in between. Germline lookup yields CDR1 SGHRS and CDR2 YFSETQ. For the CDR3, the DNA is TGCGCCAGCAGCTTATACCTAACTAGGGGGGGGTACAATGAGCAGTTCTTC. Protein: CASSLYLTRGGYNEQFF.

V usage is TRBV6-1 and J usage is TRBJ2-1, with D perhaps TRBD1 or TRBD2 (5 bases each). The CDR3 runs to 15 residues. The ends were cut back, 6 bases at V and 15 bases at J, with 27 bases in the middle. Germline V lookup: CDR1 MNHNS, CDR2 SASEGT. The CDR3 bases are TGTGCCAGCAGGACCAGGGACCCAACGTCAATGGGTCTGTTCTTC. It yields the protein CASRTRDPTSMGLFF.

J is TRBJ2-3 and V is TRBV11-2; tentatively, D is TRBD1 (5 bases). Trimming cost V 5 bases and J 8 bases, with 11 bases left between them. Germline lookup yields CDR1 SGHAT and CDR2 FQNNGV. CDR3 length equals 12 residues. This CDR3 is CASSESQGTQYF. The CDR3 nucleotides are TGTGCCAGCAGCGAGTCCCAGGGTACGCAGTATTTT.

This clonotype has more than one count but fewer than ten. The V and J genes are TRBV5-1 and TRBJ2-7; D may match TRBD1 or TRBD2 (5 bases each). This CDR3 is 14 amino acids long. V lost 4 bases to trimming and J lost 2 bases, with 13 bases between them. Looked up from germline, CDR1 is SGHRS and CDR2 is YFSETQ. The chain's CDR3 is CASSQGEGPYEQYF. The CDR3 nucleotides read TGCGCCAGCAGCCAGGGTGAGGGACCCTACGAGCAGTACTTC.